The clone carrying this TCR beta chain occurred many times. TCRdb used MiXCR to reprocess the 5' RACE reads, holding one entry per CDR3 protein. The sample shows tens of thousands of distinct CDR3 sequences, around 14% of them seen only once. Time point in this sample: technical triplicate 1. Libraries from sorted cells used 900,000 to 1,000,000 T cells (CD4+ or CD8+). CDR1 is SQVTM and CDR2 is ANQGSEA in the germline V gene. Trimming pared 1 base from V and 0 bases from J, leaving 10 bases between. The CDR3 loop spans 15 amino acids. The data stem from a study of neurological immune-mediated disorders.

The TCR was taken from a female donor with HTLV-1-associated myelopathy (HAM/TSP). Sequenced material: CD4+ T cells from blood. This chain connects TRBV29-1 to TRBJ1-3, with D tentatively TRBD1 (5 bases). This CDR3 is CSVEGGTGSGNTIYF. As DNA, the CDR3 is TGCAGCGTTGAAGGCGGGACCGGCTCTGGAAACACCATATATTTT.